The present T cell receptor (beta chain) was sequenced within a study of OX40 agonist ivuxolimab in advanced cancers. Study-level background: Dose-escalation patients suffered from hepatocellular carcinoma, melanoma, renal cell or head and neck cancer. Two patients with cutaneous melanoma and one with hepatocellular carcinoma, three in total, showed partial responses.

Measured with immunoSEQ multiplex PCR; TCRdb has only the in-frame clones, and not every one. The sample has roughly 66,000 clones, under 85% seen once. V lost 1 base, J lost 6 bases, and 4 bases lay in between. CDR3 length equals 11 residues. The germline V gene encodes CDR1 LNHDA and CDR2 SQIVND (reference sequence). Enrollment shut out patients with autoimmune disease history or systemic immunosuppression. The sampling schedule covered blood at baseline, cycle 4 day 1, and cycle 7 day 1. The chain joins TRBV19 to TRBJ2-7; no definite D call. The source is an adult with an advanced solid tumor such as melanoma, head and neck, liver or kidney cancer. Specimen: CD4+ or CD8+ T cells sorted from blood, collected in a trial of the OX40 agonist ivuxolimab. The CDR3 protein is CASSIGSEQYF. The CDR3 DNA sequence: TGTGCCAGTAGTATAGGGTCCGAGCAGTACTTC.